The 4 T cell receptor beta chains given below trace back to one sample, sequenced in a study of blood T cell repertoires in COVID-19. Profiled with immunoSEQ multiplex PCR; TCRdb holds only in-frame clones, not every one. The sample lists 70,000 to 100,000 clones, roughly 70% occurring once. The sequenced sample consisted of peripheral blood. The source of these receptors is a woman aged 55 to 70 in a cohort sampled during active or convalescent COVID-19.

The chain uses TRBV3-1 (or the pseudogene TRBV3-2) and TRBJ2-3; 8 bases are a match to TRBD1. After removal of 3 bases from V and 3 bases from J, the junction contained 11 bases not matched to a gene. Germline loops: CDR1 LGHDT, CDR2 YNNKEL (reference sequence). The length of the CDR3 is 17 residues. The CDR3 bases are TGTGCCAGCAGCCAGGATTTACAGCGACAGGGGACAGATACGCAGTATTTT. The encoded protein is CASSQDLQRQGTDTQYF.

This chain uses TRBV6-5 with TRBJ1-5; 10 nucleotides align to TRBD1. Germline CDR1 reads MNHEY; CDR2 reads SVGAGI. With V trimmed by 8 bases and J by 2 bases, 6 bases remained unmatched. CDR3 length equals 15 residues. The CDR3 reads CASQTGGAGNQPQHF. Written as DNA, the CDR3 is TGTGCCAGCCAGACAGGGGGCGCAGGCAATCAGCCCCAGCATTTT.

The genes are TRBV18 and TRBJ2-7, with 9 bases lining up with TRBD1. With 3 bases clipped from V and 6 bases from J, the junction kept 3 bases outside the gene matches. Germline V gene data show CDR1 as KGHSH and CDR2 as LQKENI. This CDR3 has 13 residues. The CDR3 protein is CASSPVTGGEQYF. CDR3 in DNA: TGTGCCAGCTCACCCGTGACAGGGGGCGAGCAGTACTTC.

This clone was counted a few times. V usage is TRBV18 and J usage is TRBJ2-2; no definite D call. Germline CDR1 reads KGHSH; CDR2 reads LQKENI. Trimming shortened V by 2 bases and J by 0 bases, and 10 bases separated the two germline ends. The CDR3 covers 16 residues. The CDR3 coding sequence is TGTGCCAGCTCACCATCACACATGGCGAACACCGGGGAGCTGTTTTTT. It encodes CASSPSHMANTGELFF.